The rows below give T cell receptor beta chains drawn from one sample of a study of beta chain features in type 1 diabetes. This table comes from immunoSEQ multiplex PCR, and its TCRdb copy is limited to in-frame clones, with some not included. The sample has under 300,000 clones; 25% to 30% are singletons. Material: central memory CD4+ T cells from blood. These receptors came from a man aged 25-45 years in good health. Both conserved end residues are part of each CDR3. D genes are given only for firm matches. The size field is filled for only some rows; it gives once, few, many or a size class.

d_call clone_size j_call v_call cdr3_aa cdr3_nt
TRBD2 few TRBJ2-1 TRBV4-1 CASSQVVSGGSYNEQFF TGCGCCAGCAGCCAAGTTGTGTCCGGGGGGTCCTACAATGAGCAGTTCTTC
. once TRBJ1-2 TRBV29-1 CSVVRGQGYGYTF TGCAGCGTTGTGCGGGGGCAGGGCTATGGCTACACCTTC
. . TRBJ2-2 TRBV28 CASRQGVRNPNTGELFF TGTGCCAGCAGGCAGGGCGTCCGAAACCCCAACACCGGGGAGCTGTTTTTT
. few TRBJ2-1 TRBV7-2 CASSPHRDEQFF TGTGCCAGCAGCCCTCATAGGGATGAGCAGTTCTTC
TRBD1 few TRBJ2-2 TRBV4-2 CASSQDWTGSSTGELFF TGTGCCAGCAGCCAAGACTGGACAGGGAGTTCCACCGGGGAGCTGTTTTTT
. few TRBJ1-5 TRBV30 CAWSDSPNQPQHF TGTGCCTGGTCCGACAGTCCCAATCAGCCCCAGCATTTT
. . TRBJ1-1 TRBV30 CASTKLGGNTEAFF TGTGCCTCCACCAAACTAGGGGGAAACACTGAAGCTTTCTTT
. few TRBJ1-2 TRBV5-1 CASSLDSPNYGYTF TGCGCCAGCAGCTTAGACAGCCCTAACTATGGCTACACCTTC
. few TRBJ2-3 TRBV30 CAWRRGPSTDTQYF TGTGCCTGGAGGCGGGGGCCTAGCACAGATACGCAGTATTTT
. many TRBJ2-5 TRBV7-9 CASSLSLGRQETQYF TGTGCCAGCAGCTTAAGTTTAGGGCGGCAAGAGACCCAGTACTTC
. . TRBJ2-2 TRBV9 CASSVASAGELFF TGTGCCAGCAGCGTAGCTTCGGCCGGGGAGCTGTTTTTT
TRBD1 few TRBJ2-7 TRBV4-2 CASSKGGTGGAEQYF TGTGCCAGCAGCAAGGGGGGGACAGGGGGCGCCGAGCAGTACTTC